These T cell receptor beta chains were read from a single sample in a study of T cells in Graves' hyperthyroidism and ophthalmopathy. One entry per CDR3 protein, called by TCRdb with MiXCR from the multiplex PCR reads. The table lists approximately 560,000 distinct CDR3 sequences, around a sixth of them singletons. The sequenced sample was blood. Source of these receptors: a woman aged 25 to 39 with Graves' hyperthyroidism. The CDR3 runs from the conserved cysteine through the conserved F or W. D genes are given only for firm matches. Some rows have no size entry. The others give once, few or many, or a class for an expanded clone.

CAWRRQSPWLGYTF,TGTGCCTGGAGAAGGCAGAGCCCCTGGCTTGGCTACACCTTC,TRBJ1-2,.,.,TRBV30
CAWSLLASYEQYF,TGTGCCTGGAGTCTCCTAGCCTCCTACGAGCAGTACTTC,TRBJ2-7,many,.,TRBV30
CASSIDRKASGNTGELFF,TGTGCCAGTAGTATAGATCGGAAGGCTAGCGGGAACACCGGGGAGCTGTTTTTT,TRBJ2-2,few,TRBD2,TRBV19
CASSLPRGGGPYEQYF,TGTGCCAGCAGCCTCCCCCGGGGCGGGGGACCCTACGAGCAGTACTTC,TRBJ2-7,.,TRBD2,TRBV7-9
CASSLFGLAGGYEQYF,TGTGCCAGCAGTTTATTTGGACTAGCGGGAGGTTACGAGCAGTACTTC,TRBJ2-7,.,TRBD2,TRBV27
CSVTGRGPYEQYF,TGCAGCGTAACCGGGAGAGGCCCCTACGAGCAGTACTTC,TRBJ2-7,few,.,TRBV29-1
CASRQGDTEAFF,TGCGCCAGCAGGCAGGGTGACACTGAAGCTTTCTTT,TRBJ1-1,few,.,TRBV10-2
CASRPRTSGRGDEQYF,TGTGCCAGCAGACCTAGGACTAGCGGGAGAGGCGACGAGCAGTACTTC,TRBJ2-7,.,TRBD2,TRBV6-1
CASTGTRETYEQYF,TGCGCCAGCACCGGGACTAGGGAAACCTACGAGCAGTACTTC,TRBJ2-7,few,TRBD2,TRBV10-2
CATATHHPVSYEQYF,TGTGCCACTGCGACCCACCACCCCGTCTCCTACGAGCAGTACTTC,TRBJ2-7,many,.,TRBV6-2/TRBV6-3
CASSLAGQGMEEQYF,TGCGCCAGCAGCTTGGCGGGACAGGGGATGGAGGAGCAGTACTTC,TRBJ2-7,many,TRBD1,TRBV5-1
CAWENNYNEQFF,TGTGCCTGGGAAAACAACTACAATGAGCAGTTCTTC,TRBJ2-1,few,.,TRBV30
CATSRGLSGNQPQHF,TGTGCCACCAGCAGAGGCCTATCGGGCAATCAGCCCCAGCATTTT,TRBJ1-5,many,.,TRBV15
CSVGIGTPGGNEQFF,TGCAGCGTTGGTATTGGGACACCCGGGGGCAATGAGCAGTTCTTC,TRBJ2-1,few,.,TRBV29-1
CASSPPGQGGYEQYF,TGTGCCAGCTCACCGCCGGGACAGGGGGGCTACGAGCAGTACTTC,TRBJ2-7,many,TRBD1,TRBV18
CASSQDATGDNSPLHF,TGTGCCAGCAGCCAGGATGCGACAGGGGATAATTCACCCCTCCACTTT,TRBJ1-6,.,TRBD1,TRBV11-2